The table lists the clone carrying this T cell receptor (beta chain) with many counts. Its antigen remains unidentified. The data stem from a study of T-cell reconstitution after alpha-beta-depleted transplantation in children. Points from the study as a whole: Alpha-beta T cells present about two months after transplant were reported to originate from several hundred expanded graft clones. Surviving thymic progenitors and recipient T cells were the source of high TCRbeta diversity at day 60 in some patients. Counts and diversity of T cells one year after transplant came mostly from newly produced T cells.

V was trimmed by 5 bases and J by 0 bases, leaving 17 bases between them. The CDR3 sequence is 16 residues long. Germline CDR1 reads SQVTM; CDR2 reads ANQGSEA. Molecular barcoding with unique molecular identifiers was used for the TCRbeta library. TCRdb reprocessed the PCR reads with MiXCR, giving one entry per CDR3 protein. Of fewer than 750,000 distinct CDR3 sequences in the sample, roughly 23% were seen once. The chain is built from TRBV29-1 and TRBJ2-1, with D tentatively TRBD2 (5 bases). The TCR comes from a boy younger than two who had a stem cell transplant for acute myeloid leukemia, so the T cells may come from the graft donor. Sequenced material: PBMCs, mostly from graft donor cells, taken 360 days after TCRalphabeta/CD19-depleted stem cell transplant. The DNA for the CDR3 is TGCAGCGTTCCCACCCGACTTGACTACTCCTACAATGAGCAGTTCTTC. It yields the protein CSVPTRLDYSYNEQFF.